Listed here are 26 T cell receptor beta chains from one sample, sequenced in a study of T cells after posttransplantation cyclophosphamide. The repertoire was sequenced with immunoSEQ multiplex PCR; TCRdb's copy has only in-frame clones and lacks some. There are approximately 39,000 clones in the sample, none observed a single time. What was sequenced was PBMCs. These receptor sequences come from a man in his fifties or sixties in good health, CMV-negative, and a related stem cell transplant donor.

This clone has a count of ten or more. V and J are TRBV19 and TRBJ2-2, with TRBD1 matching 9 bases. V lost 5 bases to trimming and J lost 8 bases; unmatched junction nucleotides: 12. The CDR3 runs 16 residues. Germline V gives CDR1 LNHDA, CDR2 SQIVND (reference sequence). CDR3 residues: CASSWGQGVFSGELFF. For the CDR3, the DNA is TGTGCCAGTAGTTGGGGACAGGGAGTTTTTTCTGGGGAGCTGTTTTTT. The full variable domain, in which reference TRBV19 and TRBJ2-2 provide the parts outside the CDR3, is DGGITQSPKYLFRKEGQNVTLSCEQNLNHDAMYWYRQDPGQGLRLIYYSQIVNDFQKGDIAEGYSVSREKKESFPLTVTSAQKNPTAFYLCASSWGQGVFSGELFFGEGSRLTVL.

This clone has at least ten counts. CDR3 residues: CASSLGQGDYGYTF. For the CDR3, the DNA is TGTGCCAGCAGCCTCGGACAGGGGGACTATGGCTACACCTTC. The rearrangement uses TRBV7-9 and TRBJ1-2, with TRBD1 matching 10 bases. The ends lost 5 bases at V and 3 bases at J; junction bases unmatched: 3. The length of the CDR3 is 14 residues. The germline CDR1 and CDR2 sequences are SEHNR and FQNEAQ (reference sequence).

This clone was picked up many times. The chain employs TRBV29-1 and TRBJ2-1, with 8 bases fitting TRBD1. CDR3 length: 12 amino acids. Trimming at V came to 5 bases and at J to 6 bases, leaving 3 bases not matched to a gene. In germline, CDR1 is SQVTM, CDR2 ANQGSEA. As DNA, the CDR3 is TGCAGCGTTCCTACAGGGGGCAATGAGCAGTTCTTC. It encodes CSVPTGGNEQFF.

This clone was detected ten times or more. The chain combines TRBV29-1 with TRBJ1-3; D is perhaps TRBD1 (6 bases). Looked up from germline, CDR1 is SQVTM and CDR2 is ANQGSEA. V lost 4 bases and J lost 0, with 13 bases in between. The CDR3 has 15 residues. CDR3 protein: CSVGEGGSSGNTIYF. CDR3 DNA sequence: TGCAGCGTTGGAGAAGGGGGAAGCTCTGGAAACACCATATATTTT.

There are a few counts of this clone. Here the CDR3 reads CASREDRVNYNEQFF. The CDR3 DNA reads TGTGCCAGCAGGGAAGACAGGGTAAATTACAATGAGCAGTTCTTC. The V gene is TRBV7-8, the J gene TRBJ2-1; 7 positions match TRBD1. CDR1 and CDR2 (germline): SGHVS, FQNEAQ. V was clipped by 6 bases and J by 4 bases; unmatched bases: 9. The CDR3 is 15 residues long.

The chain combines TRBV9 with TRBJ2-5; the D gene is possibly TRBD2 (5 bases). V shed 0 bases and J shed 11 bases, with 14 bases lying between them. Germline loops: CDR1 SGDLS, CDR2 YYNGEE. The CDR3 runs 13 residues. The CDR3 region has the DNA TGTGCCAGCAGCGTAGATGGGCGTACGGGGCAGTACTTC. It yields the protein CASSVDGRTGQYF. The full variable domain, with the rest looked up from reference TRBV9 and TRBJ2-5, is DSGVTQTPKHLITATGQRVTLRCSPRSGDLSVYWYQQSLDQGLQFLIQYYNGEERAKGNILERFSAQQFPDLHSELNLSSLELGDSALYFCASSVDGRTGQYFGPGTRLLVL.

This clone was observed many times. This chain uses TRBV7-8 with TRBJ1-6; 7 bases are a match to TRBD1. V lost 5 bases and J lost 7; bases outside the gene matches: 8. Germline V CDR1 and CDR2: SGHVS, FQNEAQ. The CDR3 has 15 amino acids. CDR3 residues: CASSAGRGQNSPLHF. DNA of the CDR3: TGTGCCAGCAGCGCAGGTCGGGGACAGAATTCACCCCTCCACTTT. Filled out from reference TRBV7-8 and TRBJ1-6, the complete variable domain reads GAGVSQSPRYKVAKRGQDVALRCDPISGHVSLFWYQQALGQGPEFLTYFQNEAQLDKSGLPSDRFFAERPEGSVSTLKIQRTQQEDSAVYLCASSAGRGQNSPLHFGNGTRLTVT.

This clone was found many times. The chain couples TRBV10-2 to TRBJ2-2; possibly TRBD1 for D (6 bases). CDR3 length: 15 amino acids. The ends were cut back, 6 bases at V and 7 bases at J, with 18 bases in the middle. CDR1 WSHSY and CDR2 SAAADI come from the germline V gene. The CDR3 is CASSETSQGHGELFF. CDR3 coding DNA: TGCGCCAGCAGCGAGACGTCCCAGGGGCACGGGGAGCTGTTTTTT.

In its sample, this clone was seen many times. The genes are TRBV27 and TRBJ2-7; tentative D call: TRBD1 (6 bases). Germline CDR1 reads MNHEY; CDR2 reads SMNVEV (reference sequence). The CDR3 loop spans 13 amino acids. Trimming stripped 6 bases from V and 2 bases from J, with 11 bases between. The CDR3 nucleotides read TGTGCCAGCAGGAGGGGGAGCCCCTACGAGCAGTACTTC. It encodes CASRRGSPYEQYF.

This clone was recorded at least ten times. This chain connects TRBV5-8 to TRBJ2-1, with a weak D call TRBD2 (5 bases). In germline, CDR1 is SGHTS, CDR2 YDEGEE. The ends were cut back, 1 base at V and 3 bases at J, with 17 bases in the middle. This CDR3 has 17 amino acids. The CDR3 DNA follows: TGTGCCAGCAGCTTGATCGTTGGGAGTCGCCTCTACAATGAGCAGTTCTTC. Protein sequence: CASSLIVGSRLYNEQFF. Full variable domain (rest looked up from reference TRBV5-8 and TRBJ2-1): EAGVTQSPTHLIKTRGQQATLRCSPISGHTSVYWYQQALGLGLQFLLWYDEGEERNRGNFPPRFSGRQFPNYSSELNVNALELEDSALYLCASSLIVGSRLYNEQFFGPGTRLTVL.

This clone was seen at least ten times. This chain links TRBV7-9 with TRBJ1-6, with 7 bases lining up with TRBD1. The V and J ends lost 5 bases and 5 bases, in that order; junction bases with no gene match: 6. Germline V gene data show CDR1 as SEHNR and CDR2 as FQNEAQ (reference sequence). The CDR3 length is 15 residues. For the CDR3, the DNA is TGTGCCAGCAGCCCCGGGCAGGGGGATAATTCACCCCTCCACTTT. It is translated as CASSPGQGDNSPLHF.

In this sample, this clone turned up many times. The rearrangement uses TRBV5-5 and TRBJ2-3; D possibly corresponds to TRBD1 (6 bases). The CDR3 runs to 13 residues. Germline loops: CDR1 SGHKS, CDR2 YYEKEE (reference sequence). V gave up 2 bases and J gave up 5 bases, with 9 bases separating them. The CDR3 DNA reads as TGTGCCAGCAGCTTCAGGGGATTAGATACGCAGTATTTT. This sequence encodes CASSFRGLDTQYF.

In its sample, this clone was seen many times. The CDR3: CASSPPGQGKTGELFF. DNA for the CDR3: TGTGCCAGCAGTCCCCCGGGACAGGGAAAAACCGGGGAGCTGTTTTTT. This chain joins TRBV6-6 and TRBJ2-2; 9 bases fit TRBD1. Germline CDR1 and CDR2: MNHNY and SVGAGI (reference sequence). The CDR3 length is 16 residues. The trim removed 5 bases at V and 5 bases at J, leaving 9 bases unmatched.

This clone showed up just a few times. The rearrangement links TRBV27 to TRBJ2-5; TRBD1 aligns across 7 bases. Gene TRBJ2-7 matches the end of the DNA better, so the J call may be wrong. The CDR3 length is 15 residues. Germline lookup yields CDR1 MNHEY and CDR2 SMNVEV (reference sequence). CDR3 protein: CASSRQGLVSYEQYF. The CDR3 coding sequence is TGTGCCAGCAGTAGACAGGGCCTGGTTTCCTACGAGCAGTACTTC.

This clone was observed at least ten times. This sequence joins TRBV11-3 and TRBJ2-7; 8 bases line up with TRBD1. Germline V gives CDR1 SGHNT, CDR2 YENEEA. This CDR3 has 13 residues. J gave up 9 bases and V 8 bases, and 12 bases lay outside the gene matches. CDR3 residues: CASDRGEVYRQYF. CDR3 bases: TGTGCCAGCGACAGGGGAGAGGTATATAGGCAGTACTTC. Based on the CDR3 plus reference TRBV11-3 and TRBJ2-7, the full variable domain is EAGVVQSPRYKIIEKKQPVAFWCNPISGHNTLYWYLQNLGQGPELLIRYENEEAVDDSQLPKDRFSAERLKGVDSTLKIQPAELGDSAVYLCASDRGEVYRQYFGPGTRLTVT.

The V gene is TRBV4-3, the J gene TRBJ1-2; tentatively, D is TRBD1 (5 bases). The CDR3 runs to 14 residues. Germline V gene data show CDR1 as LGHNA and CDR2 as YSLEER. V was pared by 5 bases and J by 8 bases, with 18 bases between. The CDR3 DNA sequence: TGCGCCAGCAGCTCAAAGCCTTCAGGGCACGGCTACACCTTC. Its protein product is CASSSKPSGHGYTF.

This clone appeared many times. This CDR3 is CASSRRGRQPQHF. The CDR3 DNA reads TGTGCCAGCAGCAGAAGGGGGCGACAGCCCCAGCATTTT. The gene calls are TRBV21-1 and TRBJ1-5; TRBD1 reflects the table's D call only, with no check against the DNA. TRBV21-1 is noted as a pseudogene. The CDR3 length is 13 residues.

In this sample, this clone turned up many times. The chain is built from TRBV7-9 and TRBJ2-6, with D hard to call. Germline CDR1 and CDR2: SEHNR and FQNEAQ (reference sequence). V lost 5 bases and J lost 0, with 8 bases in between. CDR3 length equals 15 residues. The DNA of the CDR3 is TGTGCCAGCAGCCGACTCGACTCTGGGGCCAACGTCCTGACTTTC. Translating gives CASSRLDSGANVLTF. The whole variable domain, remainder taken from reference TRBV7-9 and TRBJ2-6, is DTGVSQNPRHKITKRGQNVTFRCDPISEHNRLYWYRQTLGQGPEFLTYFQNEAQLEKSRLLSDRFSAERPKGSFSTLEIQRTEQGDSAMYLCASSRLDSGANVLTFGAGSRLTVL.

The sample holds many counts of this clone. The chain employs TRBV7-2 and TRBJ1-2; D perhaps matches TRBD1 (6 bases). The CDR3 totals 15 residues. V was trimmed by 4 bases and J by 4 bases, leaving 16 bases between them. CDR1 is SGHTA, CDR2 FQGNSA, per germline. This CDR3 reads CASSYSLGQAYGYTF. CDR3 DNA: TGTGCCAGCAGCTACAGTTTGGGACAAGCCTATGGCTACACCTTC.

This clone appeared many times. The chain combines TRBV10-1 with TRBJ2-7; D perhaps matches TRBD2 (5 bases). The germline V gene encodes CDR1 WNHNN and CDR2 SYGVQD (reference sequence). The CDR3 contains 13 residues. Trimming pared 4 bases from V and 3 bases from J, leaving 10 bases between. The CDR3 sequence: CASSGPGYYEQYF. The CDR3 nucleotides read TGCGCCAGCAGTGGTCCGGGATACTACGAGCAGTACTTC.

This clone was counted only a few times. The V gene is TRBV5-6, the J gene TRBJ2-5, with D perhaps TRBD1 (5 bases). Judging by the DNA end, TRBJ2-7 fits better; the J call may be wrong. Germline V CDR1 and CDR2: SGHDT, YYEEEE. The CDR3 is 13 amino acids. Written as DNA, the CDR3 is TGTGCCAGCAGCTATACAGGTACCTACGAGCAGTACTTC. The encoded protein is CASSYTGTYEQYF.

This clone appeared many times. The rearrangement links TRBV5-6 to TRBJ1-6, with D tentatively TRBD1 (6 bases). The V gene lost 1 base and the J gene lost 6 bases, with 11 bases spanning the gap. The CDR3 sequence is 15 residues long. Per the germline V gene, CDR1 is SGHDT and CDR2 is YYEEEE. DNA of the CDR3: TGTGCCAGCAGCTTGCTCAGGACAGCTAATTCACCCCTCCACTTT. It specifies CASSLLRTANSPLHF.

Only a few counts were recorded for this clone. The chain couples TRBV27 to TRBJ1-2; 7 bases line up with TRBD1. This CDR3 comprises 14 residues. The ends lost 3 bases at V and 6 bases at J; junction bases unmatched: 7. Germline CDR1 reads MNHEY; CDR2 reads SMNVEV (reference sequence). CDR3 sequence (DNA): TGTGCCAGCAGTTTTCTCGGGACAGTAGATGGCTACACCTTC. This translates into CASSFLGTVDGYTF.

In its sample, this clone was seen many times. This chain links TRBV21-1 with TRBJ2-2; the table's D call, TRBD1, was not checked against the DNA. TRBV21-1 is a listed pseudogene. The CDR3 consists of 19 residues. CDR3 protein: CASSTQTRTGGIVGGELFF. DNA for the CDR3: TGTGCCAGCAGCACACAAACCAGGACAGGGGGCATTGTGGGCGGGGAGCTGTTTTTT.

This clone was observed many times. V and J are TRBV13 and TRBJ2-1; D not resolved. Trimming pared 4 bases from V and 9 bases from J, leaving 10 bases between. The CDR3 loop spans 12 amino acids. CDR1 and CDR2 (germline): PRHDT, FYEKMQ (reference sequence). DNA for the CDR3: TGTGCCAGCAGCTCCCGGAGTACTGAGCAGTTCTTC. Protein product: CASSSRSTEQFF.

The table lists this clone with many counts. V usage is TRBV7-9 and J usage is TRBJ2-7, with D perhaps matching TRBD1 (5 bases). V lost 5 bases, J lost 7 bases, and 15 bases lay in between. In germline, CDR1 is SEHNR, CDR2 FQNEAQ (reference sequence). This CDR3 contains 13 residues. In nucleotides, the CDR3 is TGTGCCAGCAGCACTGCAGGGTTCCGGGAGCAGTACTTC. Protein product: CASSTAGFREQYF.